The rows below give T cell receptor beta chains drawn from one sample of a study of blood T cells in healthy people across ages. TCRdb reprocessed the 5' RACE reads with MiXCR, giving one entry per CDR3 protein. The sample has 1,500,000 or so distinct CDR3 sequences, 42% seen once. The specimen was blood. These receptors were taken from a woman younger than 35 in good health. CDR3s include the opening cysteine and the closing phenylalanine or tryptophan. D genes are given only for firm matches. Clone size appears in some rows only: once, few, many, or a class for an expanded clone.

CASSARGDSFNEQFF TGTGCCAGCAGTGCCCGGGGGGACAGTTTCAATGAGCAGTTCTTC . 15 few TRBJ2-1 TRBV12-3/TRBV12-4
CSVEATSGSSYEQYF TGCAGCGTTGAGGCTACGAGCGGGAGCTCCTACGAGCAGTACTTC TRBD2 15 few TRBJ2-7 TRBV29-1
CASSPLGGVEETQYF TGTGCCAGCAGCCCCCTAGGTGGGGTTGAAGAGACCCAGTACTTC . 15 few TRBJ2-5 TRBV5-6
CASRGTGLDEQFF TGTGCCAGCAGGGGAACTGGCTTGGATGAGCAGTTCTTC . 13 . TRBJ2-1 TRBV4-2
CASSETRGPIQETQYF TGTGCCAGCAGTGAAACACGGGGACCGATTCAAGAGACCCAGTACTTC . 16 . TRBJ2-5 TRBV25-1
CASSLAPGLAASEQYF TGTGCCAGCAGCCTCGCCCCGGGACTAGCGGCATCCGAGCAGTACTTC TRBD2 16 . TRBJ2-7 TRBV12-3/TRBV12-4
CASRARGGDEQYF TGTGCCAGCAGGGCGCGAGGGGGCGACGAGCAGTACTTC TRBD1 13 . TRBJ2-7 TRBV2
CASSPDLTGGTDTQYF TGCGCCAGCAGCCCGGACCTGACAGGAGGCACAGATACGCAGTATTTT . 16 few TRBJ2-3 TRBV5-1
CASSMGSYNEQFF TGTGCCAGTAGTATGGGGTCCTACAATGAGCAGTTCTTC . 13 . TRBJ2-1 TRBV19
CSARGGRGYNEQFF TGCAGTGCTAGAGGGGGCAGGGGGTACAATGAGCAGTTCTTC TRBD1 14 . TRBJ2-1 TRBV20-1
CASSLWPSGGPQYF TGTGCCAGCAGCTTATGGCCTAGCGGGGGCCCTCAGTATTTT TRBD2 14 few TRBJ2-3 TRBV7-2
CASRPGGSNYDYTF TGTGCCAGCAGGCCTGGGGGCTCTAACTATGACTACACCTTC . 14 . TRBJ1-2 TRBV28
CSARDGGTGASSEQYF TGCAGTGCTAGAGATGGAGGGACAGGGGCGAGCTCCGAGCAGTACTTC TRBD1 16 . TRBJ2-7 TRBV20-1
CASNLGSLAKNIQYF TGTGCCAGCAACTTGGGCAGTCTAGCCAAAAACATTCAGTACTTC . 15 . TRBJ2-4 TRBV7-2
CASRGTGILNEQYF TGTGCCAGCAGGGGGACAGGGATTTTGAACGAGCAGTACTTC TRBD1 14 . TRBJ2-7 TRBV7-2
CASSDIASGSYNEQFF TGCGCCAGCAGTGATATCGCTAGCGGTTCTTACAATGAGCAGTTCTTC TRBD2 16 once TRBJ2-1 TRBV5-1
CASSSLAGAGTGELFF TGTGCCAGCAGTTCTCTAGCGGGAGCGGGAACCGGGGAGCTGTTTTTT TRBD2 16 . TRBJ2-2 TRBV27
CASSGPSGTSYEQYF TGTGCCAGCAGTGGGCCTAGCGGAACCTCCTACGAGCAGTACTTC TRBD2 15 . TRBJ2-7 TRBV12-3/TRBV12-4
CSASNGGGTQYF TGCAGTGCTAGCAACGGGGGAGGTACGCAGTATTTT . 12 . TRBJ2-3 TRBV20-1
CASSVGLFNYGYTF TGTGCCAGCAGCGTGGGTCTCTTCAACTATGGCTACACCTTC . 14 . TRBJ1-2 TRBV7-2
CASSQNWVTEAFF TGTGCCAGCAGCCAAAATTGGGTCACTGAAGCTTTCTTT . 13 . TRBJ1-1 TRBV14